A single sample is the source of the 6 T cell receptor beta chains below, sequenced in a study of OX40 agonist ivuxolimab in advanced cancers. TCRdb's table, derived via immunoSEQ multiplex PCR, lists solely in-frame clones and lacks some. The repertoire has roughly 34,000 clones, roughly 91% of them found once; the top ten carry around 4.2%. Sequencing used CD4+ or CD8+ T cells sorted from blood, obtained in a trial of the OX40 agonist ivuxolimab. The receptors derive from an adult with an advanced solid tumor such as melanoma, head and neck, liver or kidney cancer.

The V gene is TRBV5-6, the J gene TRBJ2-7; the match to TRBD1 covers 8 bases. Germline V gene data show CDR1 as SGHDT and CDR2 as YYEEEE. The CDR3 covers 15 residues. After removal of 6 bases from V and 3 bases from J, the junction contained 11 bases not matched to a gene. The CDR3 is CASTLPDRGVYEQYF. CDR3 nucleotides: TGTGCCAGCACCCTACCCGACAGGGGAGTCTACGAGCAGTACTTC.

The rearrangement links TRBV28 to TRBJ2-5; the D gene could be TRBD1 or TRBD2 (5 bases each). The CDR3 covers 13 residues. V was clipped by 3 bases and J by 2 bases, with 7 bases between them. Germline loops: CDR1 MDHEN, CDR2 SYDVKM. CDR3 protein: CASSFGAQETQYF. CDR3 sequence (DNA): TGTGCCAGCAGTTTCGGGGCACAAGAGACCCAGTACTTC.

The chain recombines TRBV19 with TRBJ2-2, with TRBD1 identical over 9 bases. The V segment lost 6 bases and the J segment 6 bases; nucleotides outside the gene matches: 11. The CDR3 contains 16 residues. Per the germline V gene, CDR1 is LNHDA and CDR2 is SQIVND (reference sequence). CDR3 in DNA: TGTGCCAGTAGACCGGGACAGGGAGGGTTTTCCGGGGAGCTGTTTTTT. Translated: CASRPGQGGFSGELFF.

The chain combines TRBV21-1 with TRBJ1-1. TRBV21-1 represents a pseudogene. The CDR3 has 15 residues. The CDR3 coding sequence is TGTGCCAGCAGCCCCCTGGGGGACTTTGGCACTGAAGCTTTCTTT. It codes for CASSPLGDFGTEAFF.

The CDR3 spells CAWRQGGAEAFF. In DNA form, the CDR3 reads TGTGCCTGGAGGCAGGGGGGGGCTGAAGCTTTCTTT. The chain joins TRBV30 to TRBJ1-1, with 7 bases matching TRBD1. J gave up 6 bases and V 3 bases, and 4 bases lay outside the gene matches. The CDR3 spans 12 residues. Germline V gives CDR1 GTSNPN, CDR2 SVGIG (reference sequence).

The rearrangement links TRBV7-9 to TRBJ1-1; perhaps TRBD1 as D (5 bases). Germline loops: CDR1 SEHNR, CDR2 FQNEAQ (reference sequence). Trimming took off 5 bases at V and 5 bases at J, with 18 bases between the two ends. The CDR3 loop spans 15 amino acids. The CDR3 nucleotides read TGTGCCAGCAGCCAGTTTGGAGGGGCAGGGACTGAAGCTTTCTTT. Residues: CASSQFGGAGTEAFF.